The entry below describes one T cell receptor beta chain. Which antigen it targets is not known. There are no base qualities to consult, and no much larger clone falls within one base. TCRbeta CDR3 regions were amplified from genomic DNA using the immunoSEQ Assay, a bias-controlled multiplex PCR. In the original analysis: The number of nucleated cells in each sample was estimated by amplification of reference gene primers within the assay. To quantify the absolute abundance of each unique TCRbeta CDR3 rearrangement, sequence reads were collapsed and filtered. For each sample, productive Simpson clonality was calculated as the square root of Simpson's diversity index across productive rearrangements. This immuneACCESS table, as held by TCRdb, lists in-frame sequences with V and J called but not all clones. Of the missing ones, under half trace to an unresolved V gene in checked studies; the others have no known cause. The V and J calls and clone size come from that table; D and trimming were worked out from the DNA. This sample is represented by 150,000 or so clones; around nine tenths of them were singletons. The ten largest clones capture 0.5% to 0.65% of the sample.

The data were taken from a study of blood T cell repertoires in COVID-19 (dated by TCRdb to 2018 to 2021). As for the study more broadly: Samples from collaborators originated in the United States, Italy and Spain and spanned both the acute and convalescent phases of COVID-19. Where HLA class I and class II types were available, the types were taken from metadata supplied by the sample provider, not from assay-based typing. The dataset comprised deeply sampled blood TCRbeta repertoires from subjects exposed to, actively infected with, or recovered from COVID-19. The prospective study material was composed of cDNA or gDNA derived from T cells, B-cell-depleted T cells, or PBMCs. Samples came from the ongoing ImmuneRACE study (first 160 participants) plus 1,254 subjects from 6 global collaborators. Sample metadata almost always included a de-identified subject ID, COVID-19 status, age in years and sex. The repertoires were released in a freely available public database intended as a resource for research on the immune response to SARS-CoV-2. Results the study describes overall, beyond this receptor: How much clinical and demographic metadata was included differed by source and by participant, and the metadata was provided uncurated.

The collaborating institutions used their own protocols to collect whole blood in K2EDTA tubes. Collaborator samples were shipped for TCRbeta analysis as frozen whole blood, isolated PBMCs, or DNA extracted from either sample type. After removal of 4 bases from V and 4 bases from J, the junction retains 6 bases not matched to a gene. CDR1 and CDR2 were assigned from the germline V gene (reference sequence) as SGHNT and YYREEE. From the cysteine through the phenylalanine, the CDR3 covers 17 amino acids. Of the read, only the CDR3 DNA is kept; its 51 bases are in frame from base 1. The receptor comes from a middle-aged man with acute or convalescent COVID-19. The rearranged chain carries TRBV5-4 and TRBJ2-6; the central 12 bases match TRBD1. Source material: peripheral blood. The CDR3 is CASSVPGQGAGANVLTF. The DNA sequence reads TGTGCCAGCAGCGTCCCGGGACAGGGGGCCGGGGCCAACGTCCTGACTTTC.